Listed here are 10 T cell receptor beta chains from one sample, sequenced in a study of blood T cell repertoires in COVID-19. Measured with immunoSEQ multiplex PCR; TCRdb has only the in-frame clones, and not every one. The profile shows some 350,000 clones, more than 70% of them singletons. The specimen was peripheral blood. Receptors originate from a man aged 25 to 40 with active or convalescent COVID-19.

In the case of this clone: A read error may produce the germline difference seen at one junction end. The genes are TRBV7-2 and TRBJ1-2; D is perhaps TRBD1 (5 bases). The germline CDR1 and CDR2 sequences are SGHTA and FQGNSA. This CDR3 is 15 amino acids long. The CDR3 loop is CASSLQGTTQAYYAF. Written as DNA, the CDR3 is TGTGCCAGCAGCTTACAGGGTACGACCCAAGCTTACTATGCCTTC.

The chain is built from TRBV27 and TRBJ2-5, with a weak D call TRBD2 (6 bases). The CDR3 spans 14 residues. V lost 5 bases and J 5 bases, leaving 15 bases between the germline ends. Germline loops: CDR1 MNHEY, CDR2 SMNVEV (reference sequence). This CDR3 is CASSPIWGGETQYF. DNA of the CDR3: TGTGCCAGCAGTCCAATATGGGGAGGCGAGACCCAGTACTTC.

The genes are TRBV10-3 and TRBJ2-1, with 8 positions matching TRBD1. The CDR3 extends over 15 amino acids. Germline V gene lookup returns CDR1 ENHRY and CDR2 SYGVKD. V was pared by 7 bases and J by 4 bases, with 9 bases of the junction left unmatched. The CDR3 DNA reads TGTGCCATCACCTCGACAGGGGCCCCTTACAATGAGCAGTTCTTC. Protein: CAITSTGAPYNEQFF.

J is TRBJ1-2 and V is TRBV24-1, with D perhaps matching TRBD1 (5 bases). Germline CDR1 KGHDR, CDR2 SFDVKD. V dropped 4 bases and J dropped 6 bases, with 20 bases sitting between them. The CDR3 consists of 16 residues. The CDR3 nucleotides are TGTGCCACCAGTGACCCCTCAAGACCGACGGGGGATGGCTACACCTTC. It translates to CATSDPSRPTGDGYTF.

The chain links TRBV27 to TRBJ1-5, with D perhaps TRBD1 (6 bases). Germline V gene lookup returns CDR1 MNHEY and CDR2 SMNVEV (reference sequence). Trimming removed 6 bases at V and 3 bases at J, with 15 bases between. CDR3 length: 15 amino acids. CDR3 protein: CASRLQAGDNQPQHF. Here the CDR3 DNA reads TGTGCCAGCAGGTTACAGGCAGGGGACAATCAGCCCCAGCATTTT.

This clone is a singleton in its sample. V and J are TRBV9 and TRBJ1-6; no reliable D call. Deletions cut 0 bases from V and 0 bases from J, with 7 bases between. The CDR3 runs 16 residues. The germline V gene encodes CDR1 SGDLS and CDR2 YYNGEE. Here the CDR3 reads CASSVEERSYNSPLHF. DNA of the CDR3: TGTGCCAGCAGCGTAGAGGAGCGCTCCTATAATTCACCCCTCCACTTT. The full variable domain, its missing parts supplied by reference TRBV9 and TRBJ1-6, is DSGVTQTPKHLITATGQRVTLRCSPRSGDLSVYWYQQSLDQGLQFLIQYYNGEERAKGNILERFSAQQFPDLHSELNLSSLELGDSALYFCASSVEERSYNSPLHFGNGTRLTVT.

This chain connects TRBV7-2 to TRBJ1-1; D not certain. CDR1 SGHTA and CDR2 FQGNSA come from the germline V gene. Between the trimmed V and J ends, which lost 0 bases and 1 base, there was a span of 6 bases. The CDR3 extends over 14 amino acids. CDR3 nucleotide sequence: TGTGCCAGCAGCTTAGCGCCTAGGAACACTGAAGCTTTCTTT. Amino acid sequence: CASSLAPRNTEAFF.

The chain is built from TRBV9 and TRBJ2-2, with TRBD2 identical over 8 bases. The V gene's germline CDR1 is SGDLS and CDR2 YYNGEE. The CDR3 length is 16 residues. V shed 0 bases and J 4 bases; nucleotides not matched to a gene: 5. CDR3 residues: CASSVGAGAVTGELFF. The CDR3 DNA follows: TGTGCCAGCAGCGTAGGAGCGGGGGCCGTCACCGGGGAGCTGTTTTTT.

This chain connects TRBV3-1 (or the pseudogene TRBV3-2) to TRBJ1-6; D is uncertain. The CDR3 has 14 amino acids. V was trimmed by 4 bases and J by 3 bases, leaving 7 bases between them. Germline V gene sequence: CDR1 LGHDT, CDR2 YNNKEL (reference sequence). This CDR3 reads CASSPTNYNSPLHF. CDR3 DNA sequence: TGTGCCAGCAGCCCCACTAACTATAATTCACCCCTCCACTTT.

The chain has TRBV29-1 and TRBJ2-3; TRBD1 matches 10 bases. Germline lookup yields CDR1 SQVTM and CDR2 ANQGSEA. The V and J ends lost 7 bases and 6 bases, in that order; junction bases with no gene match: 10. The CDR3 has 14 residues. The CDR3 region has the DNA TGCAGCGCCCACTCGGGACAGGGGTGGGATACGCAGTATTTT. Protein: CSAHSGQGWDTQYF.